The sample holds one count of the clone carrying this TCR beta chain. The entry originates in a study of shared clonotypes between healthy human individuals. Study details: The study used three CD4 naive, three CD4 memory, two CD8 naive and one CD8 memory plate per donor.

The sorted-subset replicate PCRs were given about 210 ng DNA, which is approximately 30,000 T cell genomes. Assay used: immunoSEQ multiplex PCR; TCRdb lists only in-frame clones, some missing. The sample includes about 1 million clones, under 80% seen only once; the top ten take 1.4%. CDR3 size: 12 residues. V dropped 5 bases and J dropped 4 bases, with 8 bases sitting between them. This TCR came from a man aged 18 to 29 in good health. Material for sequencing was memory CD4+ T cells sorted from blood. Documented subset: CD45RA-negative fraction. The J gene is TRBJ2-3, the V gene TRBV5-3; D uncertain. TRBV5-3 is annotated as an ORF whose role is uncertain. CDR3 residues: CARRGRADTQYF. Written as DNA, the CDR3 is TGTGCCAGAAGAGGAAGAGCAGATACGCAGTATTTT.